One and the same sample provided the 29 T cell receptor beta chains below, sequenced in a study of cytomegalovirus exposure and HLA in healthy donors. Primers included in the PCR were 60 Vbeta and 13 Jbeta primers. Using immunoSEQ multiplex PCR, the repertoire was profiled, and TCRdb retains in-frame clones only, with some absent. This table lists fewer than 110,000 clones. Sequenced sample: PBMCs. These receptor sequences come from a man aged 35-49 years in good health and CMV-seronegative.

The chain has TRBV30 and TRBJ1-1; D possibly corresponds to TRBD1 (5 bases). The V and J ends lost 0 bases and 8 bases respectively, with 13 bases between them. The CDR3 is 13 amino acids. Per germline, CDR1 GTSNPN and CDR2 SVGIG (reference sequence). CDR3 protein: CAWSVRGLTEAFF. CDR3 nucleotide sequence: TGTGCCTGGAGTGTACGGGGACTTACCGAAGCTTTCTTT.

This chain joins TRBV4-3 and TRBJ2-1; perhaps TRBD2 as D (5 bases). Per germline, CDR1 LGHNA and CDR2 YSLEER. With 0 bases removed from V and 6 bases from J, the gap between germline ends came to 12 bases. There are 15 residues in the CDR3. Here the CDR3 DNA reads TGCGCCAGCAGCCAAGATGAGGGATCTTTCAATGAGCAGTTCTTC. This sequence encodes CASSQDEGSFNEQFF.

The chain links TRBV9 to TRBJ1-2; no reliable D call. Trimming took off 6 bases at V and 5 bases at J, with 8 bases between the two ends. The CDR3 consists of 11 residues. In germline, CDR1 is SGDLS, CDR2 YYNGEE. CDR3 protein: CASTDFYGYTF. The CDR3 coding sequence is TGTGCCAGCACCGACTTTTATGGCTACACCTTC.

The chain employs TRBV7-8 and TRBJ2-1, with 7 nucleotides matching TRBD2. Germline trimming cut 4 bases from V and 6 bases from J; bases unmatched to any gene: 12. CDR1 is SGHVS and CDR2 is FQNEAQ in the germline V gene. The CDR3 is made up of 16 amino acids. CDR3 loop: CASSSGGAGVSNEQFF. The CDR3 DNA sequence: TGTGCCAGCAGCTCCGGCGGGGCGGGAGTCTCCAATGAGCAGTTCTTC.

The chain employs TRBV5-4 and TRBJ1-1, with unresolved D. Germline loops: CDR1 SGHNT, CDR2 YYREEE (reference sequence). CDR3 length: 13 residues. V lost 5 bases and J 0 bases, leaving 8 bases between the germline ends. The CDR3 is CASSPYMNTEAFF. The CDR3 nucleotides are TGTGCCAGCAGTCCCTATATGAACACTGAAGCTTTCTTT.

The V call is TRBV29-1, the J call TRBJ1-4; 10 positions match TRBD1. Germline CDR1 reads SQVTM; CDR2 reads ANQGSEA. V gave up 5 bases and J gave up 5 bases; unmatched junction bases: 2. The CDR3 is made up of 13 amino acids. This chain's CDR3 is CSVRDRGNEKLFF. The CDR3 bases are TGCAGCGTTCGGGACAGGGGAAATGAAAAACTGTTTTTT.

This chain's CDR3 is CASSEAPLSGANVLTF. In DNA form, the CDR3 reads TGTGCCAGCAGTGAAGCGCCACTCTCTGGGGCCAACGTCCTGACTTTC. The rearrangement uses TRBV2 and TRBJ2-6; no definite D call. V was pared by 0 bases and J by 0 bases, with 6 bases between. This CDR3 region has 16 residues. CDR1 SNHLY and CDR2 FYNNEI come from the germline V gene.

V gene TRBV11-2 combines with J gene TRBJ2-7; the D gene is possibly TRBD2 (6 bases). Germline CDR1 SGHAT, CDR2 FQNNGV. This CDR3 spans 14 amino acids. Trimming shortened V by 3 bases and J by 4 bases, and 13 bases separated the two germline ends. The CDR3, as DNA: TGTGCCAGCAGCTTCGCCGGGAGCTTTTACGAGCAGTACTTC. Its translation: CASSFAGSFYEQYF. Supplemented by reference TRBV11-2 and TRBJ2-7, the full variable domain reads EAGVAQSPRYKIIEKRQSVAFWCNPISGHATLYWYQQILGQGPKLLIQFQNNGVVDDSQLPKDRFSAERLKGVDSTLKIQPAKLEDSAVYLCASSFAGSFYEQYFGPGTRLTVT.

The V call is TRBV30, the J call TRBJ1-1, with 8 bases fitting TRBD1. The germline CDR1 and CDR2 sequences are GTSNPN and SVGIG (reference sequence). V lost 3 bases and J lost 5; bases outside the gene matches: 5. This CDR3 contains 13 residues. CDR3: CAWSVDRGTEAFF. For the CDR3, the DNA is TGTGCCTGGAGCGTCGACAGGGGTACTGAAGCTTTCTTT.

The CDR3 reads CASSFLARGNNEQFF. The CDR3 coding sequence is TGCGCCAGCAGCTTTCTAGCGCGAGGGAACAATGAGCAGTTCTTC. V and J are TRBV5-1 and TRBJ2-1; D is possibly TRBD2 (6 bases). The CDR3 totals 15 residues. Germline loops: CDR1 SGHRS, CDR2 YFSETQ. Trimming removed 2 bases from V and 5 bases from J, with 14 bases in between.

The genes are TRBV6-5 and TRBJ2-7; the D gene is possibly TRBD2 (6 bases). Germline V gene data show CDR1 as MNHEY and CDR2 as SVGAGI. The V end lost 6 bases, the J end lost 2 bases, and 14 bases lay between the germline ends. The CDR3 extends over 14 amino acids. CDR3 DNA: TGTGCCAGCAGAAAAAACGGGGGTCCCTACGAGCAGTACTTC. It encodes CASRKNGGPYEQYF.

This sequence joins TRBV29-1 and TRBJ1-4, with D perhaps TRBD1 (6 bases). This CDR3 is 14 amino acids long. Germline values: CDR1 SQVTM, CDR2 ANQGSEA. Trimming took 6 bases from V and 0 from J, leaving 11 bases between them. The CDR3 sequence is CSVTGMATNEKLFF. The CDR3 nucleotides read TGCAGCGTCACAGGGATGGCAACTAATGAAAAACTGTTTTTT.

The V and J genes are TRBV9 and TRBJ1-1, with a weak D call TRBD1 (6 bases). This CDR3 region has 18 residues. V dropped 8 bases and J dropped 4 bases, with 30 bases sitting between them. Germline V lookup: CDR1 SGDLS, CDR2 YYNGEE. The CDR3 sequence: CARNLEGEGEEVGTEAFF. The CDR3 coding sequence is TGTGCCAGAAACCTAGAGGGGGAGGGTGAAGAAGTAGGCACTGAAGCTTTCTTT. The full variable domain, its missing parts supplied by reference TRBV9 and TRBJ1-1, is DSGVTQTPKHLITATGQRVTLRCSPRSGDLSVYWYQQSLDQGLQFLIQYYNGEERAKGNILERFSAQQFPDLHSELNLSSLELGDSALYFCARNLEGEGEEVGTEAFFGQGTRLTVV.

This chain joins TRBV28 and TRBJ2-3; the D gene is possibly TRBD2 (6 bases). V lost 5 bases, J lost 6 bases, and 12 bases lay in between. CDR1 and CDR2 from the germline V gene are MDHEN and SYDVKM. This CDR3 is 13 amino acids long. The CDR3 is CASSGDGRDTQYF. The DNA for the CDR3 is TGTGCCAGCAGTGGGGATGGGAGGGATACGCAGTATTTT.

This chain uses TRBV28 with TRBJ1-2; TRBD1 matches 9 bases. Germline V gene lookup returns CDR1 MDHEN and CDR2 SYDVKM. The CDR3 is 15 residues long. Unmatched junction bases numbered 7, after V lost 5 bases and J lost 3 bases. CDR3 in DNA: TGTGCCAGCAGTCCTGGGACAGGGCGAGACTATGGCTACACCTTC. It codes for CASSPGTGRDYGYTF.

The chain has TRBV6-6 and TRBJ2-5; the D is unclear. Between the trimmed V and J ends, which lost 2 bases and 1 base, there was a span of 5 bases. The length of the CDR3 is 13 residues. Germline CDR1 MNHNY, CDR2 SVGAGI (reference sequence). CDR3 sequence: CASSYALQETQYF. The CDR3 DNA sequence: TGTGCCAGCAGTTACGCGCTCCAAGAGACCCAGTACTTC.

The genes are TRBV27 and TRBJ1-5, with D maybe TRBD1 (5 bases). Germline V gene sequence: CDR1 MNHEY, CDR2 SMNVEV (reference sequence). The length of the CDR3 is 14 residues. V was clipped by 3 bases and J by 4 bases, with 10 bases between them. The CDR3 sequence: CASSFRGFNQPQHF. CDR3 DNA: TGTGCCAGCAGTTTTAGGGGTTTTAATCAGCCCCAGCATTTT.

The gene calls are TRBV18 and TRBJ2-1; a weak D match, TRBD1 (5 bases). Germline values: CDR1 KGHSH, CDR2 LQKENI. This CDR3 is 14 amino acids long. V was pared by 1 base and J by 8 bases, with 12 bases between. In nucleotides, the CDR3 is TGTGCCAGCTCACCACAGACAGCTATGGATGAGCAGTTCTTC. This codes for CASSPQTAMDEQFF.

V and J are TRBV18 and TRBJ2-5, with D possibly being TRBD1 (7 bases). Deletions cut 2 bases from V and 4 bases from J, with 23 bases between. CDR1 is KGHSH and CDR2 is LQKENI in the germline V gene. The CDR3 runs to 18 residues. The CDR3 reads CASSPSAGGFRLGETQYF. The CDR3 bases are TGTGCCAGCTCACCAAGCGCAGGGGGGTTCCGTTTGGGAGAGACCCAGTACTTC.

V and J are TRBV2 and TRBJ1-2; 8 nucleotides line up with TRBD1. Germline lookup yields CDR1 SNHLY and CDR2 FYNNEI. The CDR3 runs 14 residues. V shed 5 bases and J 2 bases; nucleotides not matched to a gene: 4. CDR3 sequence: CASSPGQGNYGYTF. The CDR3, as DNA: TGTGCCAGCAGTCCCGGACAGGGCAACTATGGCTACACCTTC.

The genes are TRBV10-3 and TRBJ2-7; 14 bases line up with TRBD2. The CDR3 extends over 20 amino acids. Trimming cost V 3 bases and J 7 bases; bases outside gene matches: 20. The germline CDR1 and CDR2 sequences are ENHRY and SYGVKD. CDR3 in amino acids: CAISDRTSGGTRTIYEEQYF. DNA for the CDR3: TGTGCCATCAGTGACCGGACTAGCGGGGGGACACGAACAATCTACGAAGAGCAGTACTTC.

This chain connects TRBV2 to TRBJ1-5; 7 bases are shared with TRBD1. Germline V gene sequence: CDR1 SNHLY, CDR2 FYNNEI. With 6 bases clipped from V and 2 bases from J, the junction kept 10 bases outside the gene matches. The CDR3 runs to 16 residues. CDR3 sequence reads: CASRGHRGRGNQPQHF. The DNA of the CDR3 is TGTGCCAGCAGAGGCCACAGGGGACGGGGCAATCAGCCCCAGCATTTT. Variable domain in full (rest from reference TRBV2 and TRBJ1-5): EPEVTQTPSHQVTQMGQEVILRCVPISNHLYFYWYRQILGQKVEFLVSFYNNEISEKSEIFDDQFSVERPDGSNFTLKIRSTKLEDSAMYFCASRGHRGRGNQPQHFGDGTRLSIL.

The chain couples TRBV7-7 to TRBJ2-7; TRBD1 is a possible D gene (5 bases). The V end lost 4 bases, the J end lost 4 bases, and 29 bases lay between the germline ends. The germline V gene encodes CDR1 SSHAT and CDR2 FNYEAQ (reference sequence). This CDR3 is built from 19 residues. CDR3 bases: TGTGCCAGCAGCTCCATACCGACTGTGGGGCTCGAGTCGGCTTACGAGCAGTACTTC. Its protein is CASSSIPTVGLESAYEQYF.

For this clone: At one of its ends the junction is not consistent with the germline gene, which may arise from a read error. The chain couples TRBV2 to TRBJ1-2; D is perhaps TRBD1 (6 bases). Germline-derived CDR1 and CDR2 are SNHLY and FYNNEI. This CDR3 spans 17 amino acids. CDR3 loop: CAGSEFSAAGANYGYTF. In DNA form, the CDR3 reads TGTGCCGGCAGTGAATTTAGCGCGGCAGGGGCCAACTATGGCTACACCTTC.

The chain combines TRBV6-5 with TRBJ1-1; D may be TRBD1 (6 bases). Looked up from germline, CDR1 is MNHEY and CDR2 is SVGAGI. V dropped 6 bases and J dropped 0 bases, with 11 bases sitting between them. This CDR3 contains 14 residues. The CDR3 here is CASSPGQLNTEAFF. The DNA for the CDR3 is TGTGCCAGCAGCCCTGGACAGTTGAACACTGAAGCTTTCTTT.

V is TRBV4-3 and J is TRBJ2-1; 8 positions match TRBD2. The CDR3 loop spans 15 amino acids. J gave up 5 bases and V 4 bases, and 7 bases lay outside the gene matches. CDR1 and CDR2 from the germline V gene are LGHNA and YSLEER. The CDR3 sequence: CASSLGGGLDNEQFF. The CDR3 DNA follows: TGCGCCAGCAGCCTCGGCGGGGGGCTGGACAATGAGCAGTTCTTC.

The CDR3 region has the DNA TGTGCCTGGAGTGGCAGCAGTGGCAGGGGAGCCACTGAAGCTTTCTTT. Protein: CAWSGSSGRGATEAFF. This chain links TRBV30 with TRBJ1-1, with a weak D call TRBD1 (6 bases). Trimming pared 1 base from V and 4 bases from J, leaving 19 bases between. The V gene's germline CDR1 is GTSNPN and CDR2 SVGIG (reference sequence). The CDR3 extends over 16 amino acids.

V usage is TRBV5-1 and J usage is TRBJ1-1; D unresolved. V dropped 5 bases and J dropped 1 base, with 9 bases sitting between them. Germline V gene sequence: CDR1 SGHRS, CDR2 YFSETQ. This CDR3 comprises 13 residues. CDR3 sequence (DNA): TGCGCCAGCAGACTTACAGCGAACACTGAAGCTTTCTTT. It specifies CASRLTANTEAFF. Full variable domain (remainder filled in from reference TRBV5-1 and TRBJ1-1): KAGVTQTPRYLIKTRGQQVTLSCSPISGHRSVSWYQQTPGQGLQFLFEYFSETQRNKGNFPGRFSGRQFSNSRSEMNVSTLELGDSALYLCASRLTANTEAFFGQGTRLTVV.

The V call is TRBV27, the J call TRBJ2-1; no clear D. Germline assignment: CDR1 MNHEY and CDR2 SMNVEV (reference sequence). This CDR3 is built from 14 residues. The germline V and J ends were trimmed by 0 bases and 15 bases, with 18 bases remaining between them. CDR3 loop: CASSLSKETLRLFF. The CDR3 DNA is TGTGCCAGCAGTTTATCTAAAGAGACACTCCGTCTGTTCTTC.